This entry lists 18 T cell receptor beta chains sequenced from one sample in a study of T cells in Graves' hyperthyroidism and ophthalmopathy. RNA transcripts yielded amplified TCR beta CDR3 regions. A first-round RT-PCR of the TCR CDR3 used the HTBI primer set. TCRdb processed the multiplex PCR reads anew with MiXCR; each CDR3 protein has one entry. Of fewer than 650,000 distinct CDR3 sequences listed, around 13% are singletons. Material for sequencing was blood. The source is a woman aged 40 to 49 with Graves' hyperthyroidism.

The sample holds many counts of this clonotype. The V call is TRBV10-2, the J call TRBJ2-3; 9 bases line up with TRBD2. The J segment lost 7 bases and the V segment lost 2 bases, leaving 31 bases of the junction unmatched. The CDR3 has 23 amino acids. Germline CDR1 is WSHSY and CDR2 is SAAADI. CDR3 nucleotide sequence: TGCGCCAGCAGTGAGGGGTTAGCGGGAGTCCCGGAGAGGCCAAGGGGGGGCTGGAATACGCAGTATTTT. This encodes CASSEGLAGVPERPRGGWNTQYF.

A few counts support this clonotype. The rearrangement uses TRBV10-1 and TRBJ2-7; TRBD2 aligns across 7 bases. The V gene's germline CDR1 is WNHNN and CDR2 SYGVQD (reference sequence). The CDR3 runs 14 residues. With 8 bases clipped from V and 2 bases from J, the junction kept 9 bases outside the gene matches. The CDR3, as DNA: TGCGCCAGCCCTCCCCCTAGCGGACCCTACGAGCAGTACTTC. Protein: CASPPPSGPYEQYF.

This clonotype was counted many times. CDR3 bases: TGTGCCAGCAGCCCCCGACAGACCAACTACGAGCAGTACTTC. Translation: CASSPRQTNYEQYF. The rearrangement joins TRBV3-1 to TRBJ2-7; tentatively, D is TRBD1 (5 bases). The CDR3 loop spans 14 amino acids. The V end was cut by 4 bases, the J end by 3 bases, with 13 bases between. CDR1 and CDR2 from the germline V gene are LGHDT and YNNKEL (reference sequence).

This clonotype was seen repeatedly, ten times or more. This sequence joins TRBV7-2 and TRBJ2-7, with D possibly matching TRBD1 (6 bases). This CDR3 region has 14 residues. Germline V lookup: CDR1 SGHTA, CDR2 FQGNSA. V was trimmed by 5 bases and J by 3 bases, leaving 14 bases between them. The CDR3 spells CASSPTGHNYEQYF. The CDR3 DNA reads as TGTGCCAGCAGCCCGACGGGACACAACTACGAGCAGTACTTC.

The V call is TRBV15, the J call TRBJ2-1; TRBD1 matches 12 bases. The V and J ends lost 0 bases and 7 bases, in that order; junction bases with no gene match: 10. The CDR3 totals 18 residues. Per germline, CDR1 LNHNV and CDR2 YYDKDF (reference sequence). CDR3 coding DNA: TGTGCCACCAGCAGAGAGTTGCGTATGGGACAGGGGGCTAATGAGCAGTTCTTC. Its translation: CATSRELRMGQGANEQFF.

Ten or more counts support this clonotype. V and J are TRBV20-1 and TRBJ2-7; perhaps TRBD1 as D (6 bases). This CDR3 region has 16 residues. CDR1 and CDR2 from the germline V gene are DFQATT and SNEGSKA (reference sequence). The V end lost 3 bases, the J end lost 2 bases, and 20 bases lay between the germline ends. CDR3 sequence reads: CSASSPGTSNPYEQYF. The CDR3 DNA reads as TGCAGTGCTAGTTCTCCCGGGACAAGTAACCCCTACGAGCAGTACTTC.

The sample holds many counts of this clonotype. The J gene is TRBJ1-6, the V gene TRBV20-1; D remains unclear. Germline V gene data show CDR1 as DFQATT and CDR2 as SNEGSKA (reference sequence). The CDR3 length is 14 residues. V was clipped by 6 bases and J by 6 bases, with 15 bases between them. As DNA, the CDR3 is TGCAGTGCGCTTTCTGGGTGGTTTAATTCACCCCTCCACTTT. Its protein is CSALSGWFNSPLHF.

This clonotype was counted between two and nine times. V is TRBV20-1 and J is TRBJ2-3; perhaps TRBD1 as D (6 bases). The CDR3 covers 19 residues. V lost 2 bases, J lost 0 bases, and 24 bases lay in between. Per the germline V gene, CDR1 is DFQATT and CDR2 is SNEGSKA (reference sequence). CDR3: CSARPPPGQPILSTDTQYF. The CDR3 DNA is TGCAGTGCTAGACCCCCGCCCGGACAGCCCATTCTTAGCACAGATACGCAGTATTTT.

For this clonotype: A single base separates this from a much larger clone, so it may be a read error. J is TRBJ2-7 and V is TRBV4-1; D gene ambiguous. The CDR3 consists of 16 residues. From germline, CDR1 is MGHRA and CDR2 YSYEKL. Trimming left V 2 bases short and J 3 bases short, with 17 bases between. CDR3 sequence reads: CASSQLSVDRSYEQYF. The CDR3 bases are TGCGCCAGCAGCCAACTCTCTGTGGACCGGAGCTACGAGCAGTACTTC.

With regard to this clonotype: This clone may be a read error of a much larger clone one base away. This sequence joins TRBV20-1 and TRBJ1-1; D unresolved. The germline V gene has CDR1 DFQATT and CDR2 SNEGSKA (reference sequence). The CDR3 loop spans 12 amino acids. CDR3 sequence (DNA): TGCGGTGCTAGGATAGGGCGGACTGAAGCTTTCTTT. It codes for CGARIGRTEAFF.

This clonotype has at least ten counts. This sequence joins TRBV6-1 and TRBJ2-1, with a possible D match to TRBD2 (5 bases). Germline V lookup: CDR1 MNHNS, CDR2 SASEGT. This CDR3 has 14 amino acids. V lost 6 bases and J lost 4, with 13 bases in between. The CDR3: CASSRGPEYNEQFF. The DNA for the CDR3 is TGTGCCAGCAGCCGAGGGCCCGAGTACAATGAGCAGTTCTTC.

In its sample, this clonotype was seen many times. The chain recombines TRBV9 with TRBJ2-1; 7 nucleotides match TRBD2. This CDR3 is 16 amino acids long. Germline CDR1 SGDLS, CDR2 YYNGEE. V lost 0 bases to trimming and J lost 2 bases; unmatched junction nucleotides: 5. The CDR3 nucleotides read TGTGCCAGCAGCGTAGCGGAGCGGGGAGCCTACAATGAGCAGTTCTTC. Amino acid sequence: CASSVAERGAYNEQFF.

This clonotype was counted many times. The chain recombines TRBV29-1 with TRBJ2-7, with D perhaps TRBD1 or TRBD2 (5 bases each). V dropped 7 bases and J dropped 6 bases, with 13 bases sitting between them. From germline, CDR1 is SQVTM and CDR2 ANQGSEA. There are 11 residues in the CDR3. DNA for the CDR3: TGCAGCGGAGGGGCAGTAAGCGAGCAGTACTTC. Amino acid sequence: CSGGAVSEQYF.

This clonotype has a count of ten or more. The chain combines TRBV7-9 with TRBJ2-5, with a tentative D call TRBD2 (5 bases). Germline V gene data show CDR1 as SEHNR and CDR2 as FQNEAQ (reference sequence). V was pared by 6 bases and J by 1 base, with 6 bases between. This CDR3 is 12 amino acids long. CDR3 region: CASRTTQETQYF. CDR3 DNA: TGTGCCAGCAGGACTACCCAAGAGACCCAGTACTTC.

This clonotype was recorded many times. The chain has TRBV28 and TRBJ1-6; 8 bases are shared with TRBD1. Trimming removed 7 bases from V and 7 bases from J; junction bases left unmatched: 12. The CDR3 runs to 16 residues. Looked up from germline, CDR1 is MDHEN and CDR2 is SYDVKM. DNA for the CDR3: TGTGCCAGCACCGACCAGGGGGCCTGGAGAAATTCACCCCTCCACTTT. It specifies CASTDQGAWRNSPLHF. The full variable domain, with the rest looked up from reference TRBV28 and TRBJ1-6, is DVKVTQSSRYLVKRTGEKVFLECVQDMDHENMFWYRQDPGLGLRLIYFSYDVKMKEKGDIPEGYSVSREKKERFSLILESASTNQTSMYLCASTDQGAWRNSPLHFGNGTRLTVT.

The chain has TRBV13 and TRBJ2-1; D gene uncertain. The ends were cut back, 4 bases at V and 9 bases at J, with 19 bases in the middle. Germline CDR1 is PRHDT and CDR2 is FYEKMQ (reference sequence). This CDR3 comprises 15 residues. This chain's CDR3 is CASSSTSETLGEQFF. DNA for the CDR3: TGTGCCAGCAGCTCCACCTCAGAGACCTTAGGTGAGCAGTTCTTC.

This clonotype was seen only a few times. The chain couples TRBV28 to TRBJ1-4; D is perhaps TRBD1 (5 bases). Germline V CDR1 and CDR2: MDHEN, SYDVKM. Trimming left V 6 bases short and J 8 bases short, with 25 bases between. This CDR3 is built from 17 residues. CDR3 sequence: CASSYPGTYPGAEKLFF. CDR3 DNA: TGTGCCAGCAGCTACCCCGGCACCTACCCCGGGGCAGAAAAACTGTTTTTT.

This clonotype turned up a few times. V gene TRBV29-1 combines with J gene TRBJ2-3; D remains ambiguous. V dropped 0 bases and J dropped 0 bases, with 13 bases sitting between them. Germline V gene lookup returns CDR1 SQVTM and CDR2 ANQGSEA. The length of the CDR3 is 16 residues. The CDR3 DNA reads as TGCAGCGTTGAAGATCTTTTAGGAACTAGCACAGATACGCAGTATTTT. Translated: CSVEDLLGTSTDTQYF.